One T cell receptor (beta chain) is described in this entry. Its antigen is still unknown. No base qualities exist here, and no much larger clone lies one base off it. The sample belongs to a study of shared clonotypes between healthy human individuals (dated by TCRdb to 2018 to 2020). At the level of the whole study: The cohort comprised two women and three men aged 18 to 49 years. For each donor, CD4 naive and CD4 memory were each run on three plates, CD8 naive on two plates, and CD8 memory on one plate. To estimate repertoire size and how much clonotype sharing occurs between individuals, the study deeply sequenced the blood TCR repertoires of several healthy adults. To increase sequencing depth and limit assay-specific biases, different laboratories used diverse techniques to prepare libraries and sequence TCR repertoires. Per donor, leukapheresis produced somewhere between about 0.94 and 10 billion PBMCs.

What the research found in general, with its limitations: Sampling was limited to blood, and TCR repertoires in tissue likely differ from TCR repertoires in blood. Higher generation probabilities were observed for clonotypes shared by all four sorted-subset donors than for non-shared clonotypes. Sharing across several donors was observed for about 5% of naive CD4, over 3% of naive CD8, 2% to 2.5% of memory CD4, and over 0.3% of memory CD8 clonotypes. Pairwise subsampling led to the expectation that sequencing depth would affect the degree of clonotype sharing among donors. Because the study included only a small number of donors, the genetic and exposure-history diversity represented was limited. Estimated clonotype richness was generally larger for naive than for memory subsets. Rarefaction of sorted-subset datasets indicated incomplete sequencing despite the large sequencing depth.

Using the deep immunoSEQ assay, multiplex PCR amplified TCR CDR3 regions from genomic DNA. Genomic DNA extracted from each cell subset was distributed evenly over all wells of several immunoSEQ 96-well plates, and each plate served as one replicate. For sorted subsets, roughly 200 ng of genomic DNA, equivalent to 30,000 or so T cell genomes, went into each replicate PCR. Purified libraries were quantified with a Qubit 3.0 fluorometer, sized on a Bioanalyzer 2100, and re-quantified with the KAPA Library Quantification kit. Every immunoSEQ 96-well plate was sequenced on a dedicated single-read 150-cycle Illumina NextSeq 550 flow cell. The paper's processing steps were these. The immunoSEQ output contained only junctional sequences without quality scores, so filtering could not match that applied to full-length reads. Sequences were annotated with PyIR, a Python wrapper for IgBLAST v1.9, and V/J genes and CDR3 were assigned using IMGT germline references. Reads were removed for weak V/J assignments (E-value above 1e-6), missing CDR3, stop codons, out-of-frame junctions, or ambiguous translated residues. V3J clonotypes were defined as sequences sharing the same inferred V gene, J gene, and CDR3 amino acid sequence. Percentage overlap between repertoires was calculated by dividing the number of shared unique clonotypes by the size of the smaller repertoire. Richness of each repertoire was evaluated using RTK rarefaction, the Chao1 estimator, and Recon v2.1 estimates of unobserved clonotypes. OLGA was used to compute generation probabilities for all TCRbeta clonotypes that the gDNA method yielded from several donors. Held by TCRdb, this immuneACCESS table contains in-frame sequences only and omits some clones. Under half of the omission traces to an unresolved V gene where checked; the cause of the rest is unknown. From that table come the V and J calls and clone size; the DNA was used to work out D and trimming. Recorded for this sample are 600,000 or so clones; about 95% of them occurred a single time. Together, the top ten hold over 0.09% of the sample.

The V and J ends are trimmed by 4 bases and 7 bases, leaving 9 bases between them. Spanning cysteine to phenylalanine, the CDR3 consists of 12 amino acids. Solely the CDR3 DNA is kept, with 36 bases framed from the first base. CDR1 and CDR2, per the germline V gene (reference sequence), are SGHNT and YYREEE. CD8 naive samples were obtained by positive selection for CCR7 among CD45RO-negative cells, yielding a CD45RA+CCR7+ population from which TemRA cells were excluded. The donors were healthy, HIV-negative adults with no recently reported acute infections or vaccinations. Every donor was a Caucasian adult residing in Nashville, Tennessee, USA. After blood collection by leukapheresis, PBMCs were isolated using Ficoll-Histopaque density gradient centrifugation and then cryopreserved in the vapor phase of liquid nitrogen. Analytical flow cytometry was used to check the purity and quantity of every magnetically sorted T cell population. From each sorted fraction, genomic DNA was isolated and quantified by UV absorbance on a Nanodrop 2000c.

The rearranged chain carries TRBV5-4 and TRBJ2-1, with the D gene not confidently named. The clonotype comes from a woman in her thirties in good health. The sample comprised naive CD8+ T cells sorted from blood. This sample's cell subset or site label indicates: CD45RA+CCR7+. The nucleotide sequence is given as TGTGCCAGCAGCCTGTTCGCAAATGAGCAGTTCTTC. Translated, it gives CASSLFANEQFF.